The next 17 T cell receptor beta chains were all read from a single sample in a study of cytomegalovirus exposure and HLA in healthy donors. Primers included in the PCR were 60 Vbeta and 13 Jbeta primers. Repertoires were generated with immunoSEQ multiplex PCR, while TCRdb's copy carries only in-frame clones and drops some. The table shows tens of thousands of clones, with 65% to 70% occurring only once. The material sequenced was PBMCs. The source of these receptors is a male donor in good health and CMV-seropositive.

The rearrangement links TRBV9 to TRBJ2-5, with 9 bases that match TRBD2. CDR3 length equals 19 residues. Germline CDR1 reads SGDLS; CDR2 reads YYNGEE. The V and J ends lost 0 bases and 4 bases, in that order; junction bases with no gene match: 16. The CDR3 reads CASSVGRVAGAGLGETQYF. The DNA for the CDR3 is TGTGCCAGCAGCGTAGGGCGGGTAGCGGGAGCAGGGTTGGGAGAGACCCAGTACTTC.

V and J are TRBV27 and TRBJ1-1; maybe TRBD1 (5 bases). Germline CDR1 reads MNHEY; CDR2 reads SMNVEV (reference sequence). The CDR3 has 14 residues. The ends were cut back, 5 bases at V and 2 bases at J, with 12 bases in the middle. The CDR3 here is CASSPGGGNTEAFF. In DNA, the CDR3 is TGTGCCAGCAGTCCGGGGGGGGGTAACACTGAAGCTTTCTTT.

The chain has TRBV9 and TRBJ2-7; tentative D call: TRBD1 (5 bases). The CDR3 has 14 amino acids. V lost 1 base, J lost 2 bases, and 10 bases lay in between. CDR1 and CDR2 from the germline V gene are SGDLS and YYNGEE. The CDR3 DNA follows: TGTGCCAGCAGCGTATATGACAGTGCCTACGAGCAGTACTTC. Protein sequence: CASSVYDSAYEQYF.

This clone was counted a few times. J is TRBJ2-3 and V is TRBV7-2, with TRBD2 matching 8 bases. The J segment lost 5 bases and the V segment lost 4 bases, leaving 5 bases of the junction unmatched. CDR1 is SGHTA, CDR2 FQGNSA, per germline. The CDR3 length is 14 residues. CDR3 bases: TGTGCCAGCAGCTCAGGACTAGCAGTAGATACGCAGTATTTT. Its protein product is CASSSGLAVDTQYF.

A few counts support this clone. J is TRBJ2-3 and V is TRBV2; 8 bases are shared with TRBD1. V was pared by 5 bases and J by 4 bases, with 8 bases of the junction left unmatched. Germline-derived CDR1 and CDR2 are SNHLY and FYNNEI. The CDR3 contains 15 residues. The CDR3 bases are TGTGCCAGCAGTCAGAATGGACAGGGCCCAGATACGCAGTATTTT. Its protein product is CASSQNGQGPDTQYF.

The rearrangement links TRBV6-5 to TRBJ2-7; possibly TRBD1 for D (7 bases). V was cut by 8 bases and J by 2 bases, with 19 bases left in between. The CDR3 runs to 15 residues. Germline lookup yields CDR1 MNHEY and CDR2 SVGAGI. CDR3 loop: CASQTEGTVPYEQYF. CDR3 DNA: TGTGCCAGCCAAACGGAGGGGACAGTCCCCTACGAGCAGTACTTC.

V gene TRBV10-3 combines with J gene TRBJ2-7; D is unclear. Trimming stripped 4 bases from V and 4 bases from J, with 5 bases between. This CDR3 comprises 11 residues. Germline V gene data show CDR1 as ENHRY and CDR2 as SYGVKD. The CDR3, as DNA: TGTGCCATCAGTGTCGGTTACGAGCAGTACTTC. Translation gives CAISVGYEQYF.

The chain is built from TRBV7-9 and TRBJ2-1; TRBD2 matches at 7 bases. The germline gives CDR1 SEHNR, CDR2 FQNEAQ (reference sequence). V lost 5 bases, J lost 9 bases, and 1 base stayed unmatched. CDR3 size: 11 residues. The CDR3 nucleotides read TGTGCCAGCAGCACGGGGGGTGAGCAGTTCTTC. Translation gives CASSTGGEQFF. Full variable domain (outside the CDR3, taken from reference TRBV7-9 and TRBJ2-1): DTGVSQNPRHKITKRGQNVTFRCDPISEHNRLYWYRQTLGQGPEFLTYFQNEAQLEKSRLLSDRFSAERPKGSFSTLEIQRTEQGDSAMYLCASSTGGEQFFGPGTRLTVL.

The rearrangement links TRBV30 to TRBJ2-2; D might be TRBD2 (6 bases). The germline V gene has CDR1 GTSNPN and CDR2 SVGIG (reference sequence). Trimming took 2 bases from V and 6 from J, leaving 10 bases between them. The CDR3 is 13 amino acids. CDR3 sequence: CAWSWRGAGELFF. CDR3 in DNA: TGTGCCTGGAGTTGGAGGGGAGCCGGGGAGCTGTTTTTT. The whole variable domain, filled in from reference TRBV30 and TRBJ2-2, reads SQTIHQWPATLVQPVGSPLSLECTVEGTSNPNLYWYRQAAGRGLQLLFYSVGIGQISSEVPQNLSASRPQDRQFILSSKKLLLSDSGFYLCAWSWRGAGELFFGEGSRLTVL.

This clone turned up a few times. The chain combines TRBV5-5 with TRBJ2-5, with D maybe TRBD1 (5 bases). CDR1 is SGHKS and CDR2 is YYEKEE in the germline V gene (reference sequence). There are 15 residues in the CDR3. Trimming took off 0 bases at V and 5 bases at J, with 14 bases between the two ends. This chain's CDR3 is CASSLAVGRLETQYF. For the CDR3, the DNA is TGTGCCAGCAGCTTGGCCGTGGGGCGGTTGGAGACCCAGTACTTC. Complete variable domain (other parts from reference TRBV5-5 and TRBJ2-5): DAGVTQSPTHLIKTRGQQVTLRCSPISGHKSVSWYQQVLGQGPQFIFQYYEKEERGRGNFPDRFSARQFPNYSSELNVNALLLGDSALYLCASSLAVGRLETQYFGPGTRLLVL.

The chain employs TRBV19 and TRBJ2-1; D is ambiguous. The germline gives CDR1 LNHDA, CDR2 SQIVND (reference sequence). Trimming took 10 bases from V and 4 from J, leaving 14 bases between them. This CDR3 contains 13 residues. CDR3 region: CAISRVLYNEQFF. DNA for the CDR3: TGTGCCATCTCACGGGTACTTTACAATGAGCAGTTCTTC.

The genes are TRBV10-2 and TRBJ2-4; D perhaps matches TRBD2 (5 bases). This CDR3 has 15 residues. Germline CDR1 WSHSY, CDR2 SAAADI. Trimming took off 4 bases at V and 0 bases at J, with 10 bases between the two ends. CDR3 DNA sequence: TGCGCCAGCAGTGTGACTACACTAGCCAAAAACATTCAGTACTTC. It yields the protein CASSVTTLAKNIQYF.

CDR3 in amino acids: CSVDGTGGVGYTF. CDR3 nucleotide sequence: TGCAGCGTTGACGGGACAGGGGGAGTGGGCTACACCTTC. This chain uses TRBV29-1 with TRBJ1-2, with 11 bases matching TRBD1. CDR3 length equals 13 residues. V lost 3 bases to trimming and J lost 8 bases; unmatched junction nucleotides: 5. Germline assignment: CDR1 SQVTM and CDR2 ANQGSEA.

CDR3 bases: TGCAGCGCCGGGACAACTAACACTGAAGCTTTCTTT. As protein: CSAGTTNTEAFF. J is TRBJ1-1 and V is TRBV29-1, with TRBD1 as a possible D gene (6 bases). Trimming pared 7 bases from V and 2 bases from J, leaving 11 bases between. The germline V gene has CDR1 SQVTM and CDR2 ANQGSEA. The CDR3 is 12 amino acids.

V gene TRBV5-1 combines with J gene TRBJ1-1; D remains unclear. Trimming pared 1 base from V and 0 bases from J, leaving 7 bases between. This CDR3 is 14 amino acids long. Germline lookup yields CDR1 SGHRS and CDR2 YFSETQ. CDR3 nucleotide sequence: TGCGCCAGCAGCTTGATCGAGATGAACACTGAAGCTTTCTTT. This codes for CASSLIEMNTEAFF.

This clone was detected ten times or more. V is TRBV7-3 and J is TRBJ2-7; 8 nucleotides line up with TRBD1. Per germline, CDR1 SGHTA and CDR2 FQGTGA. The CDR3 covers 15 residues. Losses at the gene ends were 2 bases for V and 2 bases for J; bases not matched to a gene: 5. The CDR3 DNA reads TGTGCCAGCAGCTTAGAGCAGGGGGCTACCTACGAGCAGTACTTC. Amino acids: CASSLEQGATYEQYF. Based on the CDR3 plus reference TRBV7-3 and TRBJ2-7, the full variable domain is GAGVSQTPSNKVTEKGKYVELRCDPISGHTALYWYRQSLGQGPEFLIYFQGTGAADDSGLPNDRFFAVRPEGSVSTLKIQRTERGDSAVYLCASSLEQGATYEQYFGPGTRLTVT.

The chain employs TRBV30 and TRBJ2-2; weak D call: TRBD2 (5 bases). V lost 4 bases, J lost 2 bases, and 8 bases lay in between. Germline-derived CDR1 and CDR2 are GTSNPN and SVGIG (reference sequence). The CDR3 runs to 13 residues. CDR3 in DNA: TGTGCCTGGACTAGCCCTAACACCGGGGAGCTGTTTTTT. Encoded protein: CAWTSPNTGELFF.